This T cell receptor (beta chain) was sequenced in a study of Ad26.COV2.S vaccination and SARS-CoV-2 variants. Study-level points and caveats: Placebo recipients and vaccine recipients were similar in non-spike TCR breadth. Spike-specific TCR breadth was greater after Ad26.COV2.S than placebo. Substantial breadth was reported for post-vaccination spike-specific CD8+ and CD4+ T cells.

Assay used: immunoSEQ multiplex PCR; TCRdb lists only in-frame clones, some missing. Here the sample spans about 350,000 clones, about 90% being singletons. Trimming cost V 4 bases and J 5 bases; bases outside gene matches: 4. The CDR3 spans 16 residues. Germline loops: CDR1 MNHNS, CDR2 SASEGT. Comment on this clone: As yet, its antigen is unknown.

The specimen was peripheral blood, collected after recovery from COVID-19. The chain has TRBV6-1 and TRBJ2-2; 13 bases match TRBD2. The sequence derives from a human donor who had recovered from COVID-19. The CDR3 bases are TGTGCCAGCAGTGTGACTAGCGGGGGGACAACCGGGGAGCTGTTTTTT. It specifies CASSVTSGGTTGELFF.